Sequencing of this T cell receptor (beta chain) was carried out in a study of beta chain features in type 1 diabetes. Study findings and constraints: There was a moderate but significant shortening of TCRB CDR3s in all four CD4+ subsets of Type 1 diabetes patients.

In germline, CDR1 is MNHEY, CDR2 SMNVEV (reference sequence). V shed 6 bases and J shed 2 bases, with 14 bases lying between them. The CDR3 loop spans 14 amino acids. In the case of this clone: Its antigen is not identified.

The whole isolated RNA underwent reverse transcription, so sequencing captured expressed TCRB transcripts. Sequenced naive, central memory and regulatory T cell samples produced an average of about 3.57 million reads. This table comes from immunoSEQ multiplex PCR, and its TCRdb copy is limited to in-frame clones, with some not included. The sample shows roughly 150,000 clones, 6.5% to 10% of them seen only once. The V call is TRBV27, the J call TRBJ2-7, with D perhaps TRBD1 (6 bases). The source is a woman between 18 and 29 years old with type 1 diabetes. The sequenced sample was central memory CD4+ T cells from blood. The CDR3 DNA reads as TGTGCCAGCAGGAAACAGGGCGCTGCCTACGAGCAGTACTTC. The encoded protein is CASRKQGAAYEQYF.